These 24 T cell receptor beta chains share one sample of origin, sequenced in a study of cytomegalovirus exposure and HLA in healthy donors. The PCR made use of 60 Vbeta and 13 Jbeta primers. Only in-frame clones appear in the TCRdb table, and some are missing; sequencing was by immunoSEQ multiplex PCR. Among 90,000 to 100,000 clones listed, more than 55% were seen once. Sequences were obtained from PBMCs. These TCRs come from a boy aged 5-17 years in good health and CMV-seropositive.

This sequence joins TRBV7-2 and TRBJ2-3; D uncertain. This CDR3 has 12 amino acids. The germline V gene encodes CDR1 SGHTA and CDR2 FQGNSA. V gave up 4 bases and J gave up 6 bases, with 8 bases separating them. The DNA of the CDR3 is TGTGCCAGCAGCTCAACTTGGGATACGCAGTATTTT. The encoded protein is CASSSTWDTQYF. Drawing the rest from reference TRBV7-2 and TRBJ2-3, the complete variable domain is GAGVSQSPSNKVTEKGKDVELRCDPISGHTALYWYRQSLGQGLEFLIYFQGNSAPDKSGLPSDRFSAERTGGSVSTLTIQRTQQEDSAVYLCASSSTWDTQYFGPGTRLTVL.

The CDR3 spells CASSFFGVGQETQYF. The CDR3 coding sequence is TGTGCCAGCAGTTTCTTTGGAGTAGGCCAAGAGACCCAGTACTTC. The chain is built from TRBV6-5 and TRBJ2-5; D gene unclear. The CDR3 runs to 15 residues. CDR1 and CDR2 from the germline V gene are MNHEY and SVGAGI. Trimming removed 4 bases from V and 1 base from J, with 13 bases in between.

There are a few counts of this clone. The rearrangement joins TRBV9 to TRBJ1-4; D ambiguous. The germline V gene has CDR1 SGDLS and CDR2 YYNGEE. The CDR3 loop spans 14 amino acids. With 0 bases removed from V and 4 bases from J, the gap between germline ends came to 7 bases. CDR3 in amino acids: CASSVGRINEKLFF. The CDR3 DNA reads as TGTGCCAGCAGCGTAGGGCGGATTAATGAAAAACTGTTTTTT.

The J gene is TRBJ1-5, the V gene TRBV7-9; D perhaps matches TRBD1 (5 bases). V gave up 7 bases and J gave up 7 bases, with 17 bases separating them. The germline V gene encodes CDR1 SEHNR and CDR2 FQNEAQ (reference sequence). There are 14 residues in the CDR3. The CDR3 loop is CASNNGGWGQPQHF. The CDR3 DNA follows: TGTGCCAGCAACAATGGGGGGTGGGGACAGCCCCAGCATTTT.

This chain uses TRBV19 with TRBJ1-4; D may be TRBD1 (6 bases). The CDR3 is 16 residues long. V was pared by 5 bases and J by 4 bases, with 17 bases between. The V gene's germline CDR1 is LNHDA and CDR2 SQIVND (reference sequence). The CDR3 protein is CASSALDSFYNEKLFF. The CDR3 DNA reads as TGTGCCAGTAGTGCCCTGGACAGTTTTTATAATGAAAAACTGTTTTTT.

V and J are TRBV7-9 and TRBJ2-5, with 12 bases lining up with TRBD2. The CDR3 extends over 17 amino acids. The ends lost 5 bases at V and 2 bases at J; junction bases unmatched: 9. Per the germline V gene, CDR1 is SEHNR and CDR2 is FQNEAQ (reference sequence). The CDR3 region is CASSDTRLAGDQETQYF. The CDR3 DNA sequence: TGTGCCAGCAGCGACACTCGACTAGCGGGGGATCAAGAGACCCAGTACTTC.

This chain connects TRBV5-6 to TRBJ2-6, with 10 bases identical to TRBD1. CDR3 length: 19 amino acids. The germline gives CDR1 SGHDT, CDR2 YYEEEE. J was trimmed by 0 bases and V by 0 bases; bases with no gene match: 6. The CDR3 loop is CASSLVGGDRGSGANVLTF. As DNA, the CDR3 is TGTGCCAGCAGCTTGGTAGGTGGGGACAGGGGCTCTGGGGCCAACGTCCTGACTTTC.

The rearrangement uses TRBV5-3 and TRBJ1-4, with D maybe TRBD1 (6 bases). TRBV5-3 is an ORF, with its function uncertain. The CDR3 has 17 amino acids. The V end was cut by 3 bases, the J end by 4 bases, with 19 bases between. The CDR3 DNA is TGTGCCAGAAGCTATGAAAGCGGACAGCTCTATAATGAAAAACTGTTTTTT. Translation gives CARSYESGQLYNEKLFF.

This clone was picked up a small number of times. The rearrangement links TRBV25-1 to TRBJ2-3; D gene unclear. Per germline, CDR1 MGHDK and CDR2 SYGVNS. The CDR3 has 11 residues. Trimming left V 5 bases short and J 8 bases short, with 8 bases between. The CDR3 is CASSSVGTQYF. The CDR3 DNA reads TGTGCCAGCAGTAGCGTTGGTACGCAGTATTTT.

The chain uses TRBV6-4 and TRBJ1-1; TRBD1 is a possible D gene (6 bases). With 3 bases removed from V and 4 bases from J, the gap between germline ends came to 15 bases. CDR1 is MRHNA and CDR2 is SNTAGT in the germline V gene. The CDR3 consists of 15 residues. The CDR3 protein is CASSEQAGGGTEAFF. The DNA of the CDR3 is TGTGCCAGCAGTGAGCAGGCGGGGGGCGGCACTGAAGCTTTCTTT.

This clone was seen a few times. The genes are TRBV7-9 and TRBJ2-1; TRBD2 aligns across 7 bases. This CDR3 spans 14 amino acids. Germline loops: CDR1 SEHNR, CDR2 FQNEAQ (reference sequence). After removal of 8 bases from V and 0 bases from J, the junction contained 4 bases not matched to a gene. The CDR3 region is CASCRGSSYNEQFF. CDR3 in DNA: TGTGCCAGCTGTCGCGGGAGCTCCTACAATGAGCAGTTCTTC.

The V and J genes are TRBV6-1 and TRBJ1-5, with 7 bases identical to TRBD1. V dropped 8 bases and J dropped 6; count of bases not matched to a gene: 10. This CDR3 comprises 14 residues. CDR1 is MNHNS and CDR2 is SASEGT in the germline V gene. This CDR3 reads CASEEGAGGQPQHF. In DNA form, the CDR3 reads TGTGCCAGCGAGGAGGGGGCGGGTGGTCAGCCCCAGCATTTT.

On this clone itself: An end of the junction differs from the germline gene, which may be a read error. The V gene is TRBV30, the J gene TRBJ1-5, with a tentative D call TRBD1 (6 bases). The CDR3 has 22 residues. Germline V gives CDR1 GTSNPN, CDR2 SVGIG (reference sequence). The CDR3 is CAWSVQIHRGRGRVGSNQPQNF. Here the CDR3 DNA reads TGTGCCTGGAGTGTACAGATTCACCGGGGCAGGGGAAGAGTAGGGAGCAATCAGCCCCAGAATTTT.

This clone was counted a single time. The CDR3 region is CASGLGASPGPQHF. CDR3 coding DNA: TGTGCTAGTGGTTTAGGGGCCAGTCCCGGGCCCCAGCATTTT. The chain is built from TRBV12-5 and TRBJ1-5; TRBD1 might be the D (5 bases). Trimming removed 3 bases at V and 9 bases at J, with 15 bases between. CDR3 length: 14 amino acids. The germline gives CDR1 LGHNT, CDR2 FRNRAP.

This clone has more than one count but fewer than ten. The CDR3 DNA sequence: TGCGCCAGCAGTAAACAGGGGGCGCGAAATGAAAAACTGTTTTTT. This translates into CASSKQGARNEKLFF. The chain carries TRBV5-1 and TRBJ1-4; TRBD1 aligns across 9 bases. In germline, CDR1 is SGHRS, CDR2 YFSETQ. The V segment lost 5 bases and the J segment 5 bases; nucleotides outside the gene matches: 7. The CDR3 is made up of 15 amino acids.

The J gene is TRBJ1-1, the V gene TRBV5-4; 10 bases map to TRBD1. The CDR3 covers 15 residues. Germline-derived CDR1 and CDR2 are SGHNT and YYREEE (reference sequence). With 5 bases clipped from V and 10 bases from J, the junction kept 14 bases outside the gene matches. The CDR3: CASRNGTGAPGAAFF. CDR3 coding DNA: TGTGCCAGCAGGAACGGGACAGGGGCGCCGGGAGCAGCTTTCTTT.

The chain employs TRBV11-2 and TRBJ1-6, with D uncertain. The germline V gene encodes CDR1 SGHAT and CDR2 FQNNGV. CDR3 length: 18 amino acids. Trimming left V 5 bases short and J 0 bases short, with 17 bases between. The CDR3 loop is CASSLRNSGASYNSPLHF. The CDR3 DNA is TGTGCCAGCAGCCTACGGAATTCGGGAGCCTCCTATAATTCACCCCTCCACTTT.

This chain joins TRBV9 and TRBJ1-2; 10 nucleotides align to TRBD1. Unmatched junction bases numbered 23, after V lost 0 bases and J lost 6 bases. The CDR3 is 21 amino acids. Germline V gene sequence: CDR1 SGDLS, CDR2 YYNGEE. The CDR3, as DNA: TGTGCCAGCAGCGTAGAGGTAGACTCCCTCATTGTGGGGACAGGGGTCGATGGCTACACCTTC. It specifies CASSVEVDSLIVGTGVDGYTF.

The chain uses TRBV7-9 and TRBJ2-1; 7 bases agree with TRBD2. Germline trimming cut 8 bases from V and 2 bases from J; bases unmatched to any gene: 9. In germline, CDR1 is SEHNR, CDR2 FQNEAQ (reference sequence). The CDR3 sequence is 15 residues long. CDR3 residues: CASSFTGTTYNEQFF. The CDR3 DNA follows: TGTGCCAGCTCCTTTACCGGGACTACCTACAATGAGCAGTTCTTC.

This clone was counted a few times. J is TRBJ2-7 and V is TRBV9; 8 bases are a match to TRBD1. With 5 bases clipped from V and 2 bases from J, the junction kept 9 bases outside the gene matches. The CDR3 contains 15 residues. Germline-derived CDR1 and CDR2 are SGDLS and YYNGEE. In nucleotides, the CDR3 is TGTGCCAGCAGTAAAGGGACAGGCGATACCTACGAGCAGTACTTC. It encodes CASSKGTGDTYEQYF.

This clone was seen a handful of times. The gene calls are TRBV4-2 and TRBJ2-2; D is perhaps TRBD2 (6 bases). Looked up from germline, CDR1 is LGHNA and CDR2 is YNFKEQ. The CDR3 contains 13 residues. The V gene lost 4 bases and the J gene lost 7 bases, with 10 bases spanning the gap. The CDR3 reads CASSREVNGELFF. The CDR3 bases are TGTGCCAGCAGCCGGGAGGTTAACGGGGAGCTGTTTTTT.

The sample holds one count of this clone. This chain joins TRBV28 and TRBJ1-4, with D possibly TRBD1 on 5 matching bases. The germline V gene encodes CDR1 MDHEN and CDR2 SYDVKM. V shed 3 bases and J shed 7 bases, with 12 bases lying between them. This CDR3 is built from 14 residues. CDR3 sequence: CASSFTGGSEKLFF. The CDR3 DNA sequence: TGTGCCAGCAGTTTTACCGGGGGAAGTGAAAAACTGTTTTTT.

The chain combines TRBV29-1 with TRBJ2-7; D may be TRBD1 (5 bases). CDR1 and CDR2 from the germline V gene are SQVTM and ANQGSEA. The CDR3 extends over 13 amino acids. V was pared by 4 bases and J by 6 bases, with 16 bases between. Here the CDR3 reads CSVGAGSKGEQYF. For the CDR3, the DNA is TGCAGCGTTGGGGCAGGGTCCAAGGGCGAGCAGTACTTC.

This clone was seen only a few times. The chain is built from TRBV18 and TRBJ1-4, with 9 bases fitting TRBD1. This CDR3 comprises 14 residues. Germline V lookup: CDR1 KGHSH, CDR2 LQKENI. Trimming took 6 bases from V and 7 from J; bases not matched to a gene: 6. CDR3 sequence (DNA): TGTGCCAGCTCGCTTACAGGGGGCGGTGAAAAACTGTTTTTT. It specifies CASSLTGGGEKLFF.